A single sample is the source of the 7 T cell receptor beta chains below, sequenced in a study of beta chain features in type 1 diabetes. For these receptors, no antigen is known. General study findings and limits: Shortening of TCRB CDR3s, moderate but significant, appeared in all four CD4+ subsets of Type 1 diabetes patients.

What was sequenced were expressed TCRB transcripts, since all of the isolated RNA had been reverse transcribed. Only in-frame clones appear in the TCRdb table, and some are missing; sequencing was by immunoSEQ multiplex PCR. The table records 150,000 to 170,000 clones, around 10% of them present only once. The source material was central memory CD4+ T cells from blood. All receptors derive from a man aged 30 to 39 with type 1 diabetes.

This clone was detected only a few times. Here the CDR3 reads CASSQATGANYGYTF. The CDR3 bases are TGCGCCAGCAGCCAGGCTACAGGGGCTAACTATGGCTACACCTTC. The rearrangement links TRBV4-3 to TRBJ1-2, with TRBD1 identical over 7 bases. The CDR3 spans 15 residues. With 3 bases clipped from V and 0 bases from J, the junction kept 4 bases outside the gene matches. Germline loops: CDR1 LGHNA, CDR2 YSLEER.

This clone occurred a few times. The chain uses TRBV20-1 and TRBJ2-7; D gene ambiguous. Germline values: CDR1 DFQATT, CDR2 SNEGSKA (reference sequence). Trimming stripped 3 bases from V and 3 bases from J, with 6 bases between. The CDR3 contains 11 residues. The CDR3 region has the DNA TGCAGTGCTAGGGAGCACTACGAGCAGTACTTC. This sequence encodes CSAREHYEQYF.

The gene calls are TRBV5-6 and TRBJ2-7; weak D call: TRBD2 (5 bases). V lost 2 bases and J 0 bases, leaving 9 bases between the germline ends. CDR1 SGHDT and CDR2 YYEEEE come from the germline V gene. This CDR3 contains 14 residues. CDR3 sequence: CASSLVATSYEQYF. The CDR3 DNA is TGTGCCAGCAGCTTAGTAGCGACCTCCTACGAGCAGTACTTC.

This chain links TRBV2 with TRBJ2-2, with 9 bases lining up with TRBD1. V shed 8 bases, J shed 1 base, and the junction held 2 bases outside the gene matches. Germline CDR1 reads SNHLY; CDR2 reads FYNNEI. The CDR3 length is 14 residues. The CDR3 protein is CASEGQGNTGELFF. DNA for the CDR3: TGTGCCAGCGAGGGACAGGGGAACACCGGGGAGCTGTTTTTT. Full variable domain (outside the CDR3, taken from reference TRBV2 and TRBJ2-2): EPEVTQTPSHQVTQMGQEVILRCVPISNHLYFYWYRQILGQKVEFLVSFYNNEISEKSEIFDDQFSVERPDGSNFTLKIRSTKLEDSAMYFCASEGQGNTGELFFGEGSRLTVL.

The chain carries TRBV30 and TRBJ1-1, with 10 bases identical to TRBD1. Germline CDR1 reads GTSNPN; CDR2 reads SVGIG (reference sequence). V lost 1 base to trimming and J lost 1 base; unmatched junction nucleotides: 6. The CDR3 sequence is 16 residues long. The CDR3 loop is CAWSAATGGANTEAFF. Written as DNA, the CDR3 is TGTGCCTGGAGTGCCGCGACAGGGGGCGCGAACACTGAAGCTTTCTTT. Full variable domain (outside the CDR3, taken from reference TRBV30 and TRBJ1-1): SQTIHQWPATLVQPVGSPLSLECTVEGTSNPNLYWYRQAAGRGLQLLFYSVGIGQISSEVPQNLSASRPQDRQFILSSKKLLLSDSGFYLCAWSAATGGANTEAFFGQGTRLTVV.

This clone showed up just a few times. V is TRBV19 and J is TRBJ1-5; the D gene is possibly TRBD1 (5 bases). The CDR3 totals 16 residues. The V and J ends lost 5 bases and 6 bases respectively, with 20 bases between them. Per germline, CDR1 LNHDA and CDR2 SQIVND (reference sequence). This chain's CDR3 is CASSRGLRRGPQPQHF. In nucleotides, the CDR3 is TGTGCCAGTAGTCGAGGATTGAGGAGGGGCCCTCAGCCCCAGCATTTT.

This chain joins TRBV11-2 and TRBJ2-1, with D unclear. Germline V gene data show CDR1 as SGHAT and CDR2 as FQNNGV. This CDR3 region has 14 residues. The V end lost 7 bases, the J end lost 7 bases, and 17 bases lay between the germline ends. CDR3 DNA: TGTGCCAGCACAGTACGGAGCTCCGGTAATGAGCAGTTCTTC. This codes for CASTVRSSGNEQFF.